The source of this TCR beta chain is a study of blood T cell repertoires in COVID-19. TCRdb's table, derived via immunoSEQ multiplex PCR, lists solely in-frame clones and lacks some. The sample lists fewer than 300,000 clones; around 90% were seen once. The TCR sequence derives from a woman aged 35 to 49 who had recovered from COVID-19. The sample was peripheral blood.

The CDR3 here is CASSPSPVRGYGYTF. CDR3 nucleotide sequence: TGTGCCAGCAGCCCCTCCCCAGTTAGGGGTTATGGCTACACCTTC. This chain connects TRBV27 to TRBJ1-2; possibly TRBD1 for D (5 bases). Deletions cut 6 bases from V and 5 bases from J, with 19 bases between. The CDR3 covers 15 residues. Germline-derived CDR1 and CDR2 are MNHEY and SMNVEV (reference sequence).